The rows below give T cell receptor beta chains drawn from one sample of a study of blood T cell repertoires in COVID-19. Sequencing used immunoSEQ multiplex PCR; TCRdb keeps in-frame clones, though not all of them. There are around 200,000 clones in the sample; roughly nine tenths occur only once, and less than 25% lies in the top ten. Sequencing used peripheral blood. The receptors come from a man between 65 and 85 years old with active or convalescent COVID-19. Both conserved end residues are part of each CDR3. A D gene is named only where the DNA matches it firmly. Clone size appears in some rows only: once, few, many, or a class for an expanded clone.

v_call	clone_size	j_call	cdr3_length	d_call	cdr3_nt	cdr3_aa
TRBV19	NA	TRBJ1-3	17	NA	TGTGCCAGTAGTCTTCCCGGGGCGGGGTTTTCTGGAAACACCATATATTTT	CASSLPGAGFSGNTIYF
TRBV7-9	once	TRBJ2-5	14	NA	TGTGCCAGCAGCTTACCGATAGAACAAGAGACCCAGTACTTC	CASSLPIEQETQYF
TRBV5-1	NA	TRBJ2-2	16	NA	TGCGCCAGCAGCCCTCTTGTGGGAGTTGACACCGGGGAGCTGTTTTTT	CASSPLVGVDTGELFF
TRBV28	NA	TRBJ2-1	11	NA	TGTGCCAGCAGTTTGCGGGGCGAGCAGTTCTTC	CASSLRGEQFF
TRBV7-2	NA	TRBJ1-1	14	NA	TGTGCCAGCAGTCTATCCCCGGGGGTGGCTGAAGCTTTCTTT	CASSLSPGVAEAFF
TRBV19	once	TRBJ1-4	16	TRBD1	TGTGCCAGTAGTATCCGGGACAGCTGGGGGAATGAAAAACTGTTTTTT	CASSIRDSWGNEKLFF
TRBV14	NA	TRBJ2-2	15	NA	TGTGCCAGCAGCCGTTGGCGGGATCGGACCGGGGAGCTGTTTTTT	CASSRWRDRTGELFF
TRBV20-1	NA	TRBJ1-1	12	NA	TGCAGTGCTAGTTCCGGGAACACTGAAGCTTTCTTT	CSASSGNTEAFF
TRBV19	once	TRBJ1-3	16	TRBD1	TGTGCCAGTAGCGCGGGACAGGGGCTTACTGGAAACACCATATATTTT	CASSAGQGLTGNTIYF
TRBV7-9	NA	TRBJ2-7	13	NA	TGTGCCAGCAGCTTAGATCGCGTTTACGAGCAGTACTTC	CASSLDRVYEQYF
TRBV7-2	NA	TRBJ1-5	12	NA	TGTGCCAGCAGCCCCTCGAATCAGCCCCAGCATTTT	CASSPSNQPQHF
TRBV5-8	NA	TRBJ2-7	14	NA	TGTGCCAGCAGCTTCAGACGGGGCGGGATGGGGCAGTACTTC	CASSFRRGGMGQYF
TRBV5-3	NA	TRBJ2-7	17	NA	TGTGCCAGAAGCCCGTGTGTTGAGTCCGTTAGCTCCTACGAGCAGTACTTC	CARSPCVESVSSYEQYF
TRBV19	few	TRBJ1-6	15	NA	TGTGCCAGTAGTATAGTTGGCCTTGGGGCCTCACCCCTCCACTTT	CASSIVGLGASPLHF
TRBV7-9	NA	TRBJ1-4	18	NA	TGTGCCAGCATAGCCAGCACGGGGGGCGCGCCGACTAATGAAAAACTGTTTTTT	CASIASTGGAPTNEKLFF
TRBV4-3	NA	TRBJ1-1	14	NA	TGCGCCAGCAGCCAAGAGGTAGGGGGGGATGAAGCTTTCTTT	CASSQEVGGDEAFF
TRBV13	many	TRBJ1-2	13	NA	TGTGCCAGCAGCTTAGGCCCAGGGTATGGCTACACCTTC	CASSLGPGYGYTF
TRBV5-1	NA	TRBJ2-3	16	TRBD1	TGCGCCAGCAGCTTGGTGGGGACAGAATATGGGGATACGCAGTATTTT	CASSLVGTEYGDTQYF
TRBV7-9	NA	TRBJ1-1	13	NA	TGTGCCAGCAGCTTCTCAGGGGATACTGAAGCTTTCTTT	CASSFSGDTEAFF
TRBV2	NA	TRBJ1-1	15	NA	TGTGCCAGCAGTGAAGCGGGCGCGGGGAACACTGAAGCTTTCTTT	CASSEAGAGNTEAFF
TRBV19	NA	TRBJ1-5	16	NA	TGTGCCAGTAGTATTAGACAGATTCTGTTCAATCAGCCCCAGCATTTT	CASSIRQILFNQPQHF
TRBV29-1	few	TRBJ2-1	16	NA	TGCAGCGTCGGTAAACCCCTCATGACAGACTACAATGAGCAGTTCTTC	CSVGKPLMTDYNEQFF
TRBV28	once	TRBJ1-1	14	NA	TGTGCCAGCAGTGGGGGGGCACAACCCAGAGGCGCTTTCTTT	CASSGGAQPRGAFF
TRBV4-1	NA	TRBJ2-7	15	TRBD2	TGCGCCAGCAGCCAAGGCCTAGCGGGAGTCTACGAGCAGTACTTC	CASSQGLAGVYEQYF
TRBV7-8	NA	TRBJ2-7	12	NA	TGTGCCAGCCGCGGGCTCTCCTACGAGCAGTACTTC	CASRGLSYEQYF
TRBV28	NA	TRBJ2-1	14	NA	TGTGCCAGCAAGGTTGAGCGGTCATACAATGAGCAGTTCTTC	CASKVERSYNEQFF
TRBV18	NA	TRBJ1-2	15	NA	TGTGCCAGCTCACCACAGCGAGGCCCCGAGTATGGCTACACCTTC	CASSPQRGPEYGYTF
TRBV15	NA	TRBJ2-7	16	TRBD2	TGTGCCACCAGCAGAGATGCTAGCGGGAGCTCCTACGAGCAGTACTTC	CATSRDASGSSYEQYF
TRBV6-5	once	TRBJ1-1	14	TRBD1	TGTGCCAGCAGGTACGACAGGGGCAACACTGAAGCTTTCTTT	CASRYDRGNTEAFF
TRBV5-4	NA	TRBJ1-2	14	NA	TGTGCCAGCAGCTCAAAGGCAGGGCAAAGCGGCTACACCTTC	CASSSKAGQSGYTF
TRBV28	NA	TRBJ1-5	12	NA	TGTGCCAGCAAACAGGGTACTCAGCCCCAGCATTTT	CASKQGTQPQHF
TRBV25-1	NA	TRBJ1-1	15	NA	TGTGCCAGCAGTGGGGGCAGAGTGTTGGACACTGAAGCTTTCTTT	CASSGGRVLDTEAFF
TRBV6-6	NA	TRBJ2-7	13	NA	TGTGCCAGCAGTTACGGGACACTCTACGAGCAGTACTTC	CASSYGTLYEQYF
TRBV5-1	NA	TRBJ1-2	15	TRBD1	TGCGCCAGCAGCCTCCGGGACAGGGGTTTAAGAGGCTACACCTTC	CASSLRDRGLRGYTF
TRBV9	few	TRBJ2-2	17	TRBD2	TGTGCCAGCAGCCGAGGGGGGTTGACTAGCGGTTCCGGGGAGCTGTTTTTT	CASSRGGLTSGSGELFF